A selection of T cell receptor beta chains follows, all from one sample in a study of T-cell memory formation after mild COVID-19. A single record per CDR3 protein comes from TCRdb applying MiXCR to the 5' RACE reads. The sample comprises around 410,000 distinct CDR3 sequences, around a quarter of which are singletons, and over 10% rests with the top ten. Sequenced: PBMCs or a T cell subset sorted from them (not recorded which). These receptors all come from an adult woman who had mild COVID-19 (a few samples of this study predate the infection). Cell type and time point are not known. CDR3s include the opening cysteine and the closing phenylalanine or tryptophan. The D gene is left open where the match is weak. Clone sizes are given selectively: once, few, many, or a class where the clone is expanded.

clone size: .; V gene: TRBV25-1; J gene: TRBJ2-3; D gene: .; CDR3 protein: CASSETGITDTQYF; CDR3 DNA: TGTGCCAGCAGTGAAACAGGCATCACAGATACGCAGTATTTT
clone size: .; V gene: TRBV7-2; J gene: TRBJ2-7; D gene: .; CDR3 protein: CASSLAPGVGTYEQYF; CDR3 DNA: TGTGCCAGCAGCTTAGCACCAGGGGTGGGAACCTACGAGCAGTACTTC
clone size: .; V gene: TRBV3-1; J gene: TRBJ2-7; D gene: .; CDR3 protein: CASSQVGGGEQYF; CDR3 DNA: TGTGCCAGCAGCCAAGTCGGGGGCGGCGAGCAGTACTTC
clone size: few; V gene: TRBV7-3; J gene: TRBJ2-3; D gene: TRBD1; CDR3 protein: CASSPDRGPGTDTQYF; CDR3 DNA: TGTGCCAGCAGCCCCGACAGGGGACCTGGCACAGATACGCAGTATTTT
clone size: .; V gene: TRBV7-3; J gene: TRBJ2-5; D gene: TRBD2; CDR3 protein: CASSLRPPTSGQETQYF; CDR3 DNA: TGTGCCAGCAGCTTAAGACCCCCGACTAGCGGCCAAGAGACCCAGTACTTC
clone size: few; V gene: TRBV5-1; J gene: TRBJ2-3; D gene: .; CDR3 protein: CASSRQGIETDTQYF; CDR3 DNA: TGCGCCAGCAGCAGGCAGGGAATAGAGACAGATACGCAGTATTTT
clone size: many; V gene: TRBV6-2/TRBV6-3; J gene: TRBJ2-3; D gene: .; CDR3 protein: CASSYSYRDPRTGDTQYF; CDR3 DNA: TGTGCCAGCAGTTACTCGTACCGGGACCCCCGTACCGGAGATACGCAGTATTTT
clone size: few; V gene: TRBV29-1; J gene: TRBJ2-3; D gene: .; CDR3 protein: CSGILTGFTGRTDTQYF; CDR3 DNA: TGCAGCGGGATACTCACAGGGTTCACTGGTCGCACAGATACGCAGTATTTT
clone size: .; V gene: TRBV6-5; J gene: TRBJ2-7; D gene: .; CDR3 protein: CASSYRLDYEQYF; CDR3 DNA: TGTGCCAGCAGTTATCGACTGGACTACGAGCAGTACTTC
clone size: .; V gene: TRBV15; J gene: TRBJ1-1; D gene: .; CDR3 protein: CATSSNTRTEAFF; CDR3 DNA: TGTGCCACCAGCAGCAACACAAGGACTGAAGCTTTCTTT
clone size: few; V gene: TRBV7-9; J gene: TRBJ2-5; D gene: TRBD2; CDR3 protein: CASTSGLAGGLETQYF; CDR3 DNA: TGTGCCAGCACATCAGGGCTAGCGGGAGGGTTGGAGACCCAGTACTTC
clone size: .; V gene: TRBV7-3; J gene: TRBJ1-1; D gene: .; CDR3 protein: CASSVGPNTEAFF; CDR3 DNA: TGTGCCAGCAGTGTGGGTCCGAACACTGAAGCTTTCTTT
clone size: .; V gene: TRBV11-1; J gene: TRBJ2-1; D gene: TRBD2; CDR3 protein: CASSLTRGGGYNEQFF; CDR3 DNA: TGTGCCAGCAGCTTAACACGGGGGGGTGGATACAATGAGCAGTTCTTC
clone size: .; V gene: TRBV5-1; J gene: TRBJ2-3; D gene: TRBD1; CDR3 protein: CASSVVYRDRDTQYF; CDR3 DNA: TGCGCCAGCAGTGTTGTATACCGGGACAGGGATACGCAGTATTTT
clone size: .; V gene: TRBV7-3; J gene: TRBJ1-3; D gene: .; CDR3 protein: CASGAAGNTIYF; CDR3 DNA: TGTGCCAGCGGAGCTGCTGGAAACACCATATATTTT
clone size: .; V gene: TRBV20-1; J gene: TRBJ2-1; D gene: .; CDR3 protein: CSAPGGGNEQFF; CDR3 DNA: TGCAGTGCGCCCGGGGGAGGCAATGAGCAGTTCTTC
clone size: .; V gene: TRBV9; J gene: TRBJ2-5; D gene: .; CDR3 protein: CASSITGSKETQYF; CDR3 DNA: TGTGCCAGCAGCATAACAGGGTCAAAAGAGACCCAGTACTTC
clone size: few; V gene: TRBV4-1; J gene: TRBJ2-7; D gene: .; CDR3 protein: CASSQARAISSYEQYF; CDR3 DNA: TGCGCCAGCAGCCAAGCAAGGGCGATAAGCTCCTACGAGCAGTACTTC
clone size: few; V gene: TRBV15; J gene: TRBJ1-2; D gene: .; CDR3 protein: CATSRDSVYGYTF; CDR3 DNA: TGTGCCACCAGCAGAGACAGCGTATATGGCTACACCTTC
clone size: few; V gene: TRBV12-3/TRBV12-4; J gene: TRBJ2-3; D gene: TRBD2; CDR3 protein: CASSPLSGRNTDTQYF; CDR3 DNA: TGTGCCAGCAGTCCCCTTAGCGGGAGGAACACAGATACGCAGTATTTT
clone size: .; V gene: TRBV29-1; J gene: TRBJ2-7; D gene: .; CDR3 protein: CSVEAGKAGGQYF; CDR3 DNA: TGCAGCGTTGAGGCTGGCAAGGCCGGGGGGCAGTACTTC
clone size: .; V gene: TRBV24-1; J gene: TRBJ2-5; D gene: TRBD1; CDR3 protein: CATSDQWTGETQYF; CDR3 DNA: TGTGCCACCAGTGACCAGTGGACAGGAGAGACCCAGTACTTC
clone size: many; V gene: TRBV7-3; J gene: TRBJ2-1; D gene: .; CDR3 protein: CASSSDNEQFF; CDR3 DNA: TGTGCCAGCAGCTCCGACAATGAGCAGTTCTTC
clone size: few; V gene: TRBV2; J gene: TRBJ2-5; D gene: TRBD1; CDR3 protein: CASSKTGVPQETQYF; CDR3 DNA: TGTGCCAGCAGTAAAACAGGGGTTCCCCAAGAGACCCAGTACTTC
clone size: .; V gene: TRBV6-5; J gene: TRBJ1-5; D gene: .; CDR3 protein: CATRMGTPEFSNQPQHF; CDR3 DNA: TGTGCCACCCGGATGGGGACACCAGAATTCAGCAATCAGCCCCAGCATTTT
clone size: .; V gene: TRBV7-6; J gene: TRBJ2-2; D gene: .; CDR3 protein: CASSLERAPNTGELFF; CDR3 DNA: TGTGCCAGCAGCTTAGAACGGGCCCCAAACACCGGGGAGCTGTTTTTT
clone size: .; V gene: TRBV5-1; J gene: TRBJ2-1; D gene: .; CDR3 protein: CASSTTGEAYNEQFF; CDR3 DNA: TGCGCCAGCAGTACCACAGGGGAGGCCTACAATGAGCAGTTCTTC
clone size: .; V gene: TRBV25-1; J gene: TRBJ1-1; D gene: .; CDR3 protein: CASSDRESGTEAFF; CDR3 DNA: TGTGCCAGCAGTGACCGAGAGTCGGGCACTGAAGCTTTCTTT
clone size: .; V gene: TRBV7-2; J gene: TRBJ2-1; D gene: .; CDR3 protein: CASRQGLEGNEQFF; CDR3 DNA: TGTGCCAGCCGTCAGGGACTGGAGGGGAATGAGCAGTTCTTC
clone size: .; V gene: TRBV7-2; J gene: TRBJ1-1; D gene: .; CDR3 protein: CASSLKRDTEAFF; CDR3 DNA: TGTGCCAGCAGCTTAAAAAGGGACACTGAAGCTTTCTTT
clone size: once; V gene: TRBV5-5; J gene: TRBJ1-1; D gene: .; CDR3 protein: CASSLVHGGGRVEAFF; CDR3 DNA: TGTGCCAGCAGCTTGGTCCATGGGGGAGGTAGAGTTGAAGCTTTCTTT
clone size: .; V gene: TRBV5-1; J gene: TRBJ2-1; D gene: TRBD1; CDR3 protein: CASSSGTGDEQFF; CDR3 DNA: TGCGCCAGCAGCTCTGGGACAGGCGATGAGCAGTTCTTC
clone size: few; V gene: TRBV5-1; J gene: TRBJ2-3; D gene: TRBD2; CDR3 protein: CASSGTSGPTDTQYF; CDR3 DNA: TGCGCCAGCAGCGGGACTAGCGGTCCCACAGATACGCAGTATTTT
clone size: .; V gene: TRBV10-3; J gene: TRBJ2-7; D gene: .; CDR3 protein: CAISGSGLFSYEQYF; CDR3 DNA: TGTGCCATCAGTGGATCAGGGCTTTTCTCCTACGAGCAGTACTTC
clone size: .; V gene: TRBV7-2; J gene: TRBJ2-7; D gene: TRBD2; CDR3 protein: CASSLGSGTIYEQYF; CDR3 DNA: TGTGCCAGCAGCTTAGGGTCCGGGACTATCTACGAGCAGTACTTC
clone size: .; V gene: TRBV10-3; J gene: TRBJ1-1; D gene: TRBD1; CDR3 protein: CAISLQGAGTEAFF; CDR3 DNA: TGTGCCATCAGCCTCCAGGGGGCAGGCACTGAAGCTTTCTTT
clone size: .; V gene: TRBV5-1; J gene: TRBJ2-3; D gene: .; CDR3 protein: CASSEGLWTDTQYF; CDR3 DNA: TGCGCCAGCAGCGAGGGACTTTGGACAGATACGCAGTATTTT
clone size: .; V gene: TRBV27; J gene: TRBJ1-1; D gene: TRBD1; CDR3 protein: CASSPNRGMNTEAFF; CDR3 DNA: TGTGCCAGCAGTCCTAACAGGGGGATGAACACTGAAGCTTTCTTT
clone size: few; V gene: TRBV6-5; J gene: TRBJ2-7; D gene: .; CDR3 protein: CASGYLAGKQYF; CDR3 DNA: TGTGCCAGCGGCTACCTCGCGGGCAAGCAGTACTTC
clone size: .; V gene: TRBV2; J gene: TRBJ2-2; D gene: .; CDR3 protein: CASSERENTGELFF; CDR3 DNA: TGTGCCAGCAGTGAGCGCGAGAACACCGGGGAGCTGTTTTTT
clone size: .; V gene: TRBV7-9; J gene: TRBJ1-1; D gene: .; CDR3 protein: CASSQDGSGRDTEAFF; CDR3 DNA: TGTGCCAGCAGCCAAGACGGTTCCGGTAGGGACACTGAAGCTTTCTTT
clone size: few; V gene: TRBV7-9; J gene: TRBJ1-2; D gene: .; CDR3 protein: CASSLAARRGGYTF; CDR3 DNA: TGTGCCAGCAGCTTAGCGGCCAGGAGGGGAGGCTACACCTTC